This record concerns one T cell receptor (beta chain) sequence. Its target is not known. These data come from a study of T-cell reconstitution after alpha-beta-depleted transplantation in children. Whole-study findings and limits: T-cell counts and diversity were attributed mostly to newly produced T cells one year after transplant. Surviving recipient T cells and thymic progenitors accounted for the high day-60 TCRbeta diversity observed in some patients. There were reportedly several hundred expanded graft clones from which alpha-beta T cells came about two months after transplant.

This CDR3 spans 15 amino acids. Germline V gives CDR1 SQVTM, CDR2 ANQGSEA. J was trimmed by 3 bases and V by 6 bases; bases with no gene match: 10. It was with unique molecular identifiers that the TCRbeta library was prepared. TCRdb independently ran MiXCR on the PCR reads; one entry per CDR3 protein. The sample lists around 200,000 distinct CDR3 sequences; about 8.7% were seen once. This chain connects TRBV29-1 to TRBJ2-1; 8 nucleotides align to TRBD2. The sequence was obtained from a male patient between 2 and 9 years old who had a stem cell transplant for acute myeloid leukemia, so the T cells may come from the graft donor. Source: PBMCs, mostly from graft donor cells, taken 360 days after TCRalphabeta/CD19-depleted stem cell transplant. In DNA, the CDR3 is TGCAGCGTGGCGGGGGGCGGACGCATCTACAATGAGCAGTTCTTC. Encoded protein: CSVAGGGRIYNEQFF.